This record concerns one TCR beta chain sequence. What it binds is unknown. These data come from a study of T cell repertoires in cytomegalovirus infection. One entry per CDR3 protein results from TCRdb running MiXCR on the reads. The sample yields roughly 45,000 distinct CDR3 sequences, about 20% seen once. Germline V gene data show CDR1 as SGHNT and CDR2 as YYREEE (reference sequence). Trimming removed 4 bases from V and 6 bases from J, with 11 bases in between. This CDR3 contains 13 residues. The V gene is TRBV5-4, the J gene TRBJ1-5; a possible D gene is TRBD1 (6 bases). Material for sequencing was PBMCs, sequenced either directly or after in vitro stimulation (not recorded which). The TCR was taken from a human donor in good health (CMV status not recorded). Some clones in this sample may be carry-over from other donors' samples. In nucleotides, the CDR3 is TGTGCCAGCAGCATGGGAGGGGGTCAGCCCCAGCATTTT. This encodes CASSMGGGQPQHF.